The clone carrying this T cell receptor (beta chain) was observed a few times. These data come from a study of blood T cell repertoires in COVID-19. The overall study: Acute-phase and convalescent COVID-19 samples originated in the United States, Italy and Spain. T cells, B-cell-depleted T cells, or PBMCs provided the cDNA or gDNA that served as material.

In the original processing: Reference gene primer amplification gave nucleated cell count estimates. Assay: immunoSEQ multiplex PCR; the TCRdb copy retains only in-frame clones and omits some. V and J calls and clone size are copied from that table; D and trimming were computed from the DNA. The sample lists about 240,000 clones, over 75% seen once, with about 1.9% in the top ten. The CDR3 has 14 residues. Trimming stripped 8 bases from V and 8 bases from J, with 19 bases between. CDR1 and CDR2 (germline): SNHLY, FYNNEI. The sequence derives from a man under 40 who had recovered from COVID-19. Sequencing input: peripheral blood. This chain joins TRBV2 and TRBJ1-3; D call uncertain. CDR3 bases: TGTGCCAGCTCCGATTCCCTCTCCCCGGACACCATATATTTT. Protein sequence: CASSDSLSPDTIYF.